This TCR beta chain appears in the sequencing data of a study of blood T cell repertoires in COVID-19. Study overall: Acute-phase and convalescent COVID-19 samples originated in the United States, Italy and Spain. Nucleic acid was either cDNA or gDNA, and it came from T cells, B-cell-depleted T cells, or PBMCs.

Per the study methods: Amplified reference gene primers provided the basis for estimating nucleated cell counts. Libraries were prepared by immunoSEQ multiplex PCR; TCRdb keeps only in-frame clonotypes and omits some of them. V and J calls and clone size follow that table, whereas D and trimming were derived from the DNA. The sample lists about 97,000 clones, 70% to 90% seen once, with roughly 12% in the top ten. In germline, CDR1 is SNHLY, CDR2 FYNNEI. The CDR3 is 15 amino acids. V lost 5 bases and J lost 0, with 13 bases in between. The sequencing input was peripheral blood. The clonotype originates from a young woman with acute or convalescent COVID-19. The rearrangement uses TRBV2 and TRBJ1-1, with D uncertain. As DNA, the CDR3 is TGTGCCAGCAGTAGCCTCCTGTCCATGAACACTGAAGCTTTCTTT. As protein: CASSSLLSMNTEAFF.